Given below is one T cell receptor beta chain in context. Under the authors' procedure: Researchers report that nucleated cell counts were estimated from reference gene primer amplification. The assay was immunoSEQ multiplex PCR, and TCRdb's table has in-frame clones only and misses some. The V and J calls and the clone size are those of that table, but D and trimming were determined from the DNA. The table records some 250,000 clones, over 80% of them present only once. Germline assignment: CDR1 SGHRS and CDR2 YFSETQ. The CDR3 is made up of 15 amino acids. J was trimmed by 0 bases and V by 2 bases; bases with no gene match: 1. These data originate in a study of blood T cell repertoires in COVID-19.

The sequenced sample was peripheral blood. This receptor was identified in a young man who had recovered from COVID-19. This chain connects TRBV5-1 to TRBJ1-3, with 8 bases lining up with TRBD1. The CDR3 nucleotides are TGCGCCAGCAGCTTAGGGACAGGCTCTGGAAACACCATATATTTT. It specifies CASSLGTGSGNTIYF.